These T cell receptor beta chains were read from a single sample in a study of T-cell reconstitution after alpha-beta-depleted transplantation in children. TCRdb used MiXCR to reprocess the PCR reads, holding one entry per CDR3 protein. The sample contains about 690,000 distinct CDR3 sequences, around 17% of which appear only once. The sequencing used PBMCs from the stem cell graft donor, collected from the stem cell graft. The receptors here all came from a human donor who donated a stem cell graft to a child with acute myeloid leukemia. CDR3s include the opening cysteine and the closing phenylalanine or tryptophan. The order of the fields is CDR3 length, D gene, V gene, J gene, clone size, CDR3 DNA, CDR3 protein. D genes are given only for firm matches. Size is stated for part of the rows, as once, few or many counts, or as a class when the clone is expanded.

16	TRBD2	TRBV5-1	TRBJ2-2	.	TGCGCCAGCAGCTTCGGACTAGCGGGGAACACCGGGGAGCTGTTTTTT	CASSFGLAGNTGELFF
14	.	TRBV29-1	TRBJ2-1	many	TGCAGCGTTGAGGTTACGACCCGATTCAATGAGCAGTTCTTC	CSVEVTTRFNEQFF
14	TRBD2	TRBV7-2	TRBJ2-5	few	TGTGCCAGCAGAGGAGCGGGGGGCGCGGAGACCCAGTACTTC	CASRGAGGAETQYF
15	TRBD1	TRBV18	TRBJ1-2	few	TGTGCCAGCTCACTGGGGGGACAGGGATTCTACGGCTACACCTTC	CASSLGGQGFYGYTF
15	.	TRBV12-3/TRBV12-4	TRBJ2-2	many	TGTGCCAGCAGGCCTAGGGGCACGAACACCGGGGAGCTGTTTTTT	CASRPRGTNTGELFF
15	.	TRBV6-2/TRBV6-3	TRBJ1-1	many	TGTGCCAGCAGTTACTCGGCGCTGACGAACACTGAAGCTTTCTTT	CASSYSALTNTEAFF
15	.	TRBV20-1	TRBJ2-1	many	TGCAGTGCGCCAGACTTACGGAGCTCCTACAATGAGCAGTTCTTC	CSAPDLRSSYNEQFF
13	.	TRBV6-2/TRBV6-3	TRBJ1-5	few	TGTGCCAGCAATGGACAGAGCAATCAGCCCCAGCATTTT	CASNGQSNQPQHF
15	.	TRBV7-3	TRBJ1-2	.	TGTGCCAGCAGCCGGGGCACCCAGGATAACTATGGCTACACCTTC	CASSRGTQDNYGYTF
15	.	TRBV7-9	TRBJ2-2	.	TGTGCCAGCAGCTTTCCTGGACCGTACACCGGGGAGCTGTTTTTT	CASSFPGPYTGELFF
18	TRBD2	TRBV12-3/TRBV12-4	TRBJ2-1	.	TGTACCCTCTGTTCAAGACTAGCGGGGGCAAGGAGGGACAATGAGCAGTTCTTC	CTLCSRLAGARRDNEQFF